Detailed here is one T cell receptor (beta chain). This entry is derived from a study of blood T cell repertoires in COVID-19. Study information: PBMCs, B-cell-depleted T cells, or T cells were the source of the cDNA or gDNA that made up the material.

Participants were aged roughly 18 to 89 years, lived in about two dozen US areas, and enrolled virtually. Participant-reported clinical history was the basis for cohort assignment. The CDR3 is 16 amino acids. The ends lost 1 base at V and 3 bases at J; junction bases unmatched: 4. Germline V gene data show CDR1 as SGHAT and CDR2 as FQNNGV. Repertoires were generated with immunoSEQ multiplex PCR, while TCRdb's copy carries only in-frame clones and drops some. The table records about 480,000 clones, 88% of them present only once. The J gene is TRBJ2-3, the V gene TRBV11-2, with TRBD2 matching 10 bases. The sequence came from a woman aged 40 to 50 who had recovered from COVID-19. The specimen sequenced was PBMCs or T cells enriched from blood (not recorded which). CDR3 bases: TGTGCCAGCAGCTTAGCTAGCGGGAGTAGGACAGATACGCAGTATTTT. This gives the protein CASSLASGSRTDTQYF.